This passage covers 30 T cell receptor beta chains from one sample sequenced in a study of T cells in localized non-small cell lung cancer. Some clones are missing from TCRdb's copy, which holds only in-frame ones; the method was immunoSEQ multiplex PCR. The sample lists 45,000 to 70,000 clones, 70% to 90% occurring once. The material was peripheral blood, obtained before any cancer treatment. These receptors came from a woman aged 35 to 75 with stage I lung adenocarcinoma.

V usage is TRBV28 and J usage is TRBJ2-3; D not certain. Trimming shortened V by 6 bases and J by 3 bases, and 19 bases separated the two germline ends. Germline CDR1 is MDHEN and CDR2 is SYDVKM. The CDR3 covers 16 residues. The chain's CDR3 is CASSLVSARWTDTQYF. The CDR3 coding sequence is TGTGCCAGCAGCCTGGTGAGCGCCCGGTGGACAGATACGCAGTATTTT.

This clone occurred once. The J gene is TRBJ1-5, the V gene TRBV30; TRBD1 might be the D (6 bases). The V gene's germline CDR1 is GTSNPN and CDR2 SVGIG (reference sequence). The CDR3 covers 13 residues. Trimming left V 1 base short and J 7 bases short, with 11 bases between. CDR3 DNA sequence: TGTGCCTGGAGTGCGGCAGGGGAACAGCCCCAGCATTTT. Amino acids: CAWSAAGEQPQHF.

The chain links TRBV19 to TRBJ2-2, with TRBD1 identical over 7 bases. CDR3 length equals 15 residues. The ends lost 5 bases at V and 0 bases at J; junction bases unmatched: 3. Germline loops: CDR1 LNHDA, CDR2 SQIVND (reference sequence). For the CDR3, the DNA is TGTGCCAGTAGTCTAGGGGGCGCGAACACCGGGGAGCTGTTTTTT. This codes for CASSLGGANTGELFF. The full variable domain, with the rest looked up from reference TRBV19 and TRBJ2-2, is DGGITQSPKYLFRKEGQNVTLSCEQNLNHDAMYWYRQDPGQGLRLIYYSQIVNDFQKGDIAEGYSVSREKKESFPLTVTSAQKNPTAFYLCASSLGGANTGELFFGEGSRLTVL.

V is TRBV30 and J is TRBJ2-1, with 13 positions matching TRBD2. Germline V gene sequence: CDR1 GTSNPN, CDR2 SVGIG (reference sequence). The V and J ends lost 2 bases and 3 bases, in that order; junction bases with no gene match: 10. The CDR3 has 18 amino acids. CDR3 sequence (DNA): TGTGCCTGGAGTCAACTAGCGGGGGGGTACTACTACTACAATGAGCAGTTCTTC. This encodes CAWSQLAGGYYYYNEQFF. Full variable domain (outside the CDR3, taken from reference TRBV30 and TRBJ2-1): SQTIHQWPATLVQPVGSPLSLECTVEGTSNPNLYWYRQAAGRGLQLLFYSVGIGQISSEVPQNLSASRPQDRQFILSSKKLLLSDSGFYLCAWSQLAGGYYYYNEQFFGPGTRLTVL.

The chain has TRBV9 and TRBJ2-2, with D tentatively TRBD1 (6 bases). The germline V and J ends were trimmed by 2 bases and 4 bases, with 12 bases remaining between them. This CDR3 has 15 amino acids. Germline CDR1 and CDR2: SGDLS and YYNGEE. This CDR3 is CASSVGTYPTGELFF. CDR3 coding DNA: TGTGCCAGCAGCGTCGGGACATACCCCACCGGGGAGCTGTTTTTT.

The V and J genes are TRBV5-4 and TRBJ1-2, with a tentative D call TRBD1 (6 bases). With 2 bases removed from V and 5 bases from J, the gap between germline ends came to 13 bases. The germline V gene encodes CDR1 SGHNT and CDR2 YYREEE (reference sequence). The length of the CDR3 is 14 residues. Here the CDR3 reads CASSLSGARYGYTF. In DNA form, the CDR3 reads TGTGCCAGCAGCTTATCGGGGGCTCGGTATGGCTACACCTTC.

This chain connects TRBV19 to TRBJ1-3; D is possibly TRBD1 (5 bases). The germline V gene encodes CDR1 LNHDA and CDR2 SQIVND (reference sequence). The CDR3 has 15 residues. Trimming left V 5 bases short and J 2 bases short, with 13 bases between. The CDR3 coding sequence is TGTGCCAGTAGTCAAGCAAGGGGAACTGGAAACACCATATATTTT. Protein sequence: CASSQARGTGNTIYF.

The rearrangement uses TRBV4-1 and TRBJ1-2; D uncertain. This CDR3 contains 16 residues. V was cut by 1 base and J by 5 bases, with 17 bases left in between. The V gene's germline CDR1 is MGHRA and CDR2 YSYEKL. The DNA for the CDR3 is TGCGCCAGCAGCCAAGCCCGGGAGAAGAAAAATTATGGCTACACCTTC. Protein product: CASSQAREKKNYGYTF.

CDR3 bases: TGTGCCAGCAGTCTACAGGATTCACCCCTCCACTTT. Protein: CASSLQDSPLHF. The rearrangement links TRBV4-2 to TRBJ1-6, with a tentative D call TRBD1 (5 bases). Germline values: CDR1 LGHNA, CDR2 YNFKEQ. The CDR3 covers 12 residues. V was shortened by 6 bases and J by 8 bases, with 8 bases between the two germline ends.

V is TRBV5-4 and J is TRBJ1-1; TRBD1 agrees at 8 bases. Germline V gene lookup returns CDR1 SGHNT and CDR2 YYREEE (reference sequence). The CDR3 loop spans 15 amino acids. The trim removed 0 bases at V and 5 bases at J, leaving 6 bases unmatched. This CDR3 reads CASSLGAGGGTEAFF. As DNA, the CDR3 is TGTGCCAGCAGCTTGGGGGCAGGGGGCGGGACTGAAGCTTTCTTT.

In its sample, this clone was seen once. The rearrangement links TRBV5-1 to TRBJ2-5, with 12 positions matching TRBD2. The CDR3 has 16 amino acids. Germline V lookup: CDR1 SGHRS, CDR2 YFSETQ. J gave up 2 bases and V 7 bases, and 9 bases lay outside the gene matches. The CDR3 bases are TGCGCCAGCCGCAGTCTAGCGGGGGGGGCGCAAGAGACCCAGTACTTC. It yields the protein CASRSLAGGAQETQYF.

This clone is a singleton in its sample. This chain joins TRBV5-1 and TRBJ1-2; TRBD1 agrees at 7 bases. V lost 4 bases and J lost 0; bases outside the gene matches: 3. This CDR3 has 14 residues. Germline assignment: CDR1 SGHRS and CDR2 YFSETQ. CDR3 sequence: CASSSGTANYGYTF. The CDR3 nucleotides read TGCGCCAGCAGCAGTGGGACAGCTAACTATGGCTACACCTTC.

This chain connects TRBV19 to TRBJ1-1, with D hard to call. Germline CDR1 is LNHDA and CDR2 is SQIVND (reference sequence). Trimming pared 6 bases from V and 0 bases from J, leaving 11 bases between. This CDR3 is 14 amino acids long. CDR3 region: CASRNTRMNTEAFF. For the CDR3, the DNA is TGTGCCAGTAGAAATACACGGATGAACACTGAAGCTTTCTTT.

The rearrangement uses TRBV7-2 and TRBJ2-7, with TRBD1 matching over 7 bases. J gave up 6 bases and V 2 bases, and 13 bases lay outside the gene matches. CDR3 size: 16 residues. The germline V gene encodes CDR1 SGHTA and CDR2 FQGNSA. Here the CDR3 reads CASSLHPPDRVGEQYF. In DNA form, the CDR3 reads TGTGCCAGCAGCTTACATCCCCCCGACAGGGTGGGCGAGCAGTACTTC.

In the case of this clone: The same CDR3 can be traced to other DNA sequences in this sample. V is TRBV6-5 and J is TRBJ1-1; maybe TRBD1 (5 bases). V was pared by 0 bases and J by 6 bases, with 8 bases between. The V gene's germline CDR1 is MNHEY and CDR2 SVGAGI. The CDR3 runs to 13 residues. The CDR3 region has the DNA TGTGCCAGCAGTTACTCATTGGGGGCTGAAGCTTTCTTT. It is translated as CASSYSLGAEAFF.

This chain joins TRBV18 and TRBJ1-1; D unresolved. This CDR3 has 13 residues. V gave up 2 bases and J gave up 7 bases, with 11 bases separating them. CDR1 and CDR2 from the germline V gene are KGHSH and LQKENI. For the CDR3, the DNA is TGTGCCAGCTCACCAAAGGATGGGAATGAAGCTTTCTTT. It codes for CASSPKDGNEAFF.

The chain joins TRBV15 to TRBJ2-1; 7 bases fit TRBD2. With 0 bases clipped from V and 9 bases from J, the junction kept 2 bases outside the gene matches. The CDR3 runs 13 residues. Germline assignment: CDR1 LNHNV and CDR2 YYDKDF (reference sequence). The chain's CDR3 is CATSRDREGEQFF. The CDR3 DNA follows: TGTGCCACCAGCAGAGACAGGGAGGGTGAGCAGTTCTTC.

The genes are TRBV7-2 and TRBJ2-7; 8 bases align to TRBD2. This CDR3 is built from 16 residues. V was clipped by 5 bases and J by 3 bases; unmatched bases: 12. Germline-derived CDR1 and CDR2 are SGHTA and FQGNSA. The CDR3 bases are TGTGCCAGCAGCGAGGTGGGAGCGGGGGCGGTCTACGAGCAGTACTTC. Residues: CASSEVGAGAVYEQYF. Variable domain in full (rest from reference TRBV7-2 and TRBJ2-7): GAGVSQSPSNKVTEKGKDVELRCDPISGHTALYWYRQSLGQGLEFLIYFQGNSAPDKSGLPSDRFSAERTGGSVSTLTIQRTQQEDSAVYLCASSEVGAGAVYEQYFGPGTRLTVT.

CDR3: CASSPQREGNEQFF. The CDR3 nucleotides read TGCGCCAGCAGCCCGCAGAGGGAAGGCAATGAGCAGTTCTTC. This sequence joins TRBV5-1 and TRBJ2-1; D is perhaps TRBD2 (5 bases). The CDR3 extends over 14 amino acids. The V and J ends lost 4 bases and 6 bases respectively, with 14 bases between them. In germline, CDR1 is SGHRS, CDR2 YFSETQ.

V is TRBV6-4 and J is TRBJ1-2; 9 nucleotides match TRBD1. Germline lookup yields CDR1 MRHNA and CDR2 SNTAGT. The CDR3 contains 13 residues. The ends lost 4 bases at V and 7 bases at J; junction bases unmatched: 4. CDR3: CASSGGQGRGYTF. The CDR3, as DNA: TGTGCCAGCAGTGGGGGACAGGGTCGTGGCTACACCTTC.

This clone is a singleton in its sample. V gene TRBV28 combines with J gene TRBJ1-6; 9 positions agree with TRBD1. The CDR3 covers 15 residues. The junction had 2 bases not matched to a gene; V was cut back by 3 bases and J by 5 bases. Germline V gene sequence: CDR1 MDHEN, CDR2 SYDVKM. In DNA form, the CDR3 reads TGTGCCAGCAGTTTGGGACAGGGCGATAATTCACCCCTCCACTTT. Protein sequence: CASSLGQGDNSPLHF.

This chain uses TRBV6-5 with TRBJ1-2; D not resolved. There are 14 residues in the CDR3. V dropped 7 bases and J dropped 4 bases, with 16 bases sitting between them. Germline values: CDR1 MNHEY, CDR2 SVGAGI. CDR3 region: CASKAPVAPYGYTF. CDR3 sequence (DNA): TGTGCCAGCAAGGCACCCGTAGCGCCCTATGGCTACACCTTC.

This clone was observed a few times. The rearrangement links TRBV10-1 to TRBJ2-1; TRBD1 or TRBD2 may be the D gene (5 bases each). CDR3 length: 15 residues. V lost 0 bases to trimming and J lost 4 bases, with 10 bases between them. Germline assignment: CDR1 WNHNN and CDR2 SYGVQD (reference sequence). This CDR3 reads CASSESRGRYNEQFF. CDR3 sequence (DNA): TGCGCCAGCAGTGAGTCAAGGGGACGGTACAATGAGCAGTTCTTC.

This rearrangement joins TRBV30 to TRBJ1-1, with unresolved D. Germline-derived CDR1 and CDR2 are GTSNPN and SVGIG (reference sequence). Trimming removed 2 bases from V and 1 base from J, with 5 bases in between. This CDR3 spans 12 amino acids. CDR3 DNA sequence: TGTGCCTGGAGTTTCCAGAACACTGAAGCTTTCTTT. Residues: CAWSFQNTEAFF.

The chain's CDR3 is CASSVGIGNSPLHF. The CDR3 bases are TGTGCCAGCAGCGTGGGTATCGGGAATTCACCCCTCCACTTT. This chain links TRBV9 with TRBJ1-6; no clear D. V shed 2 bases and J shed 7 bases, with 10 bases lying between them. This CDR3 spans 14 amino acids. Germline lookup yields CDR1 SGDLS and CDR2 YYNGEE. The complete variable domain, with remaining parts taken from reference TRBV9 and TRBJ1-6, reads DSGVTQTPKHLITATGQRVTLRCSPRSGDLSVYWYQQSLDQGLQFLIQYYNGEERAKGNILERFSAQQFPDLHSELNLSSLELGDSALYFCASSVGIGNSPLHFGNGTRLTVT.

This clone occurred a few times. The CDR3 spells CASSEDGNYGYTF. The DNA for the CDR3 is TGTGCCAGCAGTGAGGACGGTAACTATGGCTACACCTTC. The chain uses TRBV6-5 and TRBJ1-2; D is uncertain. Trimming removed 5 bases from V and 1 base from J, with 8 bases in between. The CDR3 spans 13 residues. Germline V gene data show CDR1 as MNHEY and CDR2 as SVGAGI.

The chain links TRBV9 to TRBJ2-3; no clear D gene. This CDR3 comprises 14 residues. In germline, CDR1 is SGDLS, CDR2 YYNGEE. Trimming shortened V by 1 base and J by 1 base, and 7 bases separated the two germline ends. For the CDR3, the DNA is TGTGCCAGCAGCGTAACATCAGGCACAGATACGCAGTATTTT. The encoded protein is CASSVTSGTDTQYF.

The J gene is TRBJ2-7, the V gene TRBV6-7; D is unresolved. TRBV6-7 counts as an open reading frame of uncertain function. V shed 5 bases and J shed 2 bases, with 13 bases lying between them. The CDR3 totals 14 residues. The CDR3 spells CASSPPTDTYEQYF. DNA of the CDR3: TGTGCCAGCAGTCCTCCGACGGATACCTACGAGCAGTACTTC.

The J gene is TRBJ2-6, the V gene TRBV9; a weak D match, TRBD1 (6 bases). The germline V gene has CDR1 SGDLS and CDR2 YYNGEE. Trimming removed 2 bases from V and 0 bases from J, with 12 bases in between. This CDR3 region has 17 residues. The CDR3 sequence is CASSVSLRGSGANVLTF. For the CDR3, the DNA is TGTGCCAGCAGCGTCAGCCTCAGGGGCTCTGGGGCCAACGTCCTGACTTTC.

The chain employs TRBV7-2 and TRBJ1-3; D gene unclear. The CDR3 spans 15 residues. The ends were cut back, 5 bases at V and 3 bases at J, with 14 bases in the middle. CDR1 SGHTA and CDR2 FQGNSA come from the germline V gene. CDR3 residues: CASSPSRQNGNTIYF. The CDR3 DNA sequence: TGTGCCAGCAGCCCGAGTCGGCAAAATGGAAACACCATATATTTT. The whole variable domain, filled in from reference TRBV7-2 and TRBJ1-3, reads GAGVSQSPSNKVTEKGKDVELRCDPISGHTALYWYRQSLGQGLEFLIYFQGNSAPDKSGLPSDRFSAERTGGSVSTLTIQRTQQEDSAVYLCASSPSRQNGNTIYFGEGSWLTVV.